This T cell receptor beta chain was sequenced in a study of shared clonotypes between healthy human individuals. V trimming: 4 bases; J trimming: 9 bases; junction bases outside the gene matches: 15. Germline V lookup: CDR1 SGHAT, CDR2 FQNNGV. The CDR3 runs 16 residues. Only in-frame clones appear in the TCRdb table, and some are missing; sequencing was by immunoSEQ multiplex PCR. The table shows about 770,000 clones, with roughly two thirds occurring only once. V gene TRBV11-2 combines with J gene TRBJ2-5, with TRBD1 matching 9 bases. The TCR comes from a woman aged 25-40 years in good health. Sequenced: memory CD4+ T cells sorted from blood. The sample's subset: CD45RA-negative fraction. The chain's CDR3 is CASSSPSGTGTGAQYF. The CDR3 region has the DNA TGTGCCAGCAGCTCACCCTCCGGGACAGGGACTGGGGCCCAGTACTTC.